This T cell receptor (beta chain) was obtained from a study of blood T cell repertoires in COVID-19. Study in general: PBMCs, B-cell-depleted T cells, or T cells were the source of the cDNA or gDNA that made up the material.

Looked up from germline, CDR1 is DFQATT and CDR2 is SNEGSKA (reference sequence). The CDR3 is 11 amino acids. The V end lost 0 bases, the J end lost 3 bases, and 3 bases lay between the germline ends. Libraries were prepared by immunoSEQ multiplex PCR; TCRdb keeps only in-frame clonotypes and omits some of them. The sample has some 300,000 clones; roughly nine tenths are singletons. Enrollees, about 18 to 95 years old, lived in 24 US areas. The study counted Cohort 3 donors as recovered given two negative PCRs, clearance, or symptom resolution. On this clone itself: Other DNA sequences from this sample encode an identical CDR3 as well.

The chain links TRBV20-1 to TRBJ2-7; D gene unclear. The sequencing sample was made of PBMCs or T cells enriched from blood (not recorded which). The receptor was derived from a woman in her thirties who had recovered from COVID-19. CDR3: CSAREYYEQYF. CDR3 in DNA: TGCAGTGCTAGAGAATACTACGAGCAGTACTTC.